Listed below are T cell receptor beta chains from one sample, sequenced in a study of neurological immune-mediated disorders. TCRdb re-analysed the 5' RACE reads in MiXCR, keeping a single row per CDR3 protein. This sample yields approximately 50,000 distinct CDR3 sequences, of which 3% to 4% are seen a single time; 5.5% to 6% belongs to the top ten. The material sequenced was PBMCs. The receptors were gathered from a middle-aged man with multiple sclerosis. Each CDR3 is given with its conserved first and last residue. The D gene is left open where the match is weak. Clone size is stated in some rows and not others, as once, few, many or a class when expanded.

>TRBJ2-3|TRBD2|many|TRBV3-1
CASSQETSGGTTDTQYF
TGTGCCAGCAGCCAAGAAACTAGCGGGGGGACCACAGATACGCAGTATTTT
>TRBJ2-1|TRBD1|.|TRBV18
CASSPYSSGGTTTPYNEQFF
TGTGCCAGCTCACCTTATTCTTCAGGGGGCACAACTACCCCCTACAATGAGCAGTTCTTC
>TRBJ1-6|.|many|TRBV12-3/TRBV12-4
CASSFSAPPLNF
TGTGCCAGCAGTTTTTCGGCGCCACCCCTCAACTTT
>TRBJ1-3|.|many|TRBV20-1
CSAREIPDSLNTIYF
TGCAGTGCTAGGGAGATTCCGGACAGCTTAAACACCATATATTTT
>TRBJ1-1|.|many|TRBV5-1
CASSLGGAPNTEAFF
TGCGCCAGCAGCTTGGGAGGTGCACCGAACACTGAAGCTTTCTTT
>TRBJ2-2|TRBD2|many|TRBV2
CASSVGLADTGELFF
TGTGCCAGCAGTGTGGGGCTAGCGGACACCGGGGAGCTGTTTTTT
>TRBJ1-5|TRBD1|many|TRBV7-2
CASSSGQAEPQHF
TGTGCCAGCAGCTCGGGACAGGCAGAGCCCCAGCATTTT
>TRBJ2-1|TRBD2|many|TRBV10-3
CAISETSENPRLEFF
TGTGCCATCAGTGAGACTAGCGAAAACCCTCGTTTGGAGTTCTTC
>TRBJ1-4|TRBD1|many|TRBV10-1
CASSSGTEPEKLFF
TGCGCCAGCAGTTCCGGGACAGAGCCTGAAAAACTGTTTTTT
>TRBJ2-3|.|many|TRBV10-2
CASSEYEGPSGGDTQYF
TGCGCCAGCAGTGAGTACGAGGGGCCCTCCGGCGGCGATACGCAGTATTTT
>TRBJ1-5|.|few|TRBV6-5
CASSRQSYSNQPQNF
TGTGCCAGCAGCCGACAGTCCTATAGCAATCAGCCCCAGAATTTT
>TRBJ1-5|TRBD1|.|TRBV2
CASSVDRVQPQNF
TGTGCCAGCAGTGTGGACAGGGTTCAGCCCCAGAATTTT
>TRBJ2-2|TRBD1|many|TRBV5-5
CASRTTGQGNTGELFF
TGTGCCAGCAGGACAACAGGACAGGGCAACACCGGGGAGCTGTTTTTT
>TRBJ2-5|.|many|TRBV10-3
CAISETTGYDPETQYF
TGTGCCATCAGTGAGACCACAGGTTACGACCCAGAGACCCAGTACTTC
>TRBJ2-3|TRBD2|many|TRBV20-1
CSAGSPGLAGVTDTQYF
TGCAGTGCTGGCAGCCCTGGACTAGCGGGGGTCACAGATACGCAGTATTTT
>TRBJ1-2|.|many|TRBV12-3/TRBV12-4
CASSLAGGMDGYTF
TGTGCCAGCAGTTTAGCTGGGGGCATGGATGGCTACACCTTC
>TRBJ2-7|TRBD2|.|TRBV5-4
CASSQTSGGAQEQYF
TGTGCCAGCAGCCAGACTAGCGGGGGGGCTCAAGAGCAGTACTTC
>TRBJ2-5|TRBD1|many|TRBV20-1
CSARDTGGWESQETQYF
TGCAGTGCTAGAGATACAGGGGGCTGGGAGTCGCAAGAGACCCAGTACTTC
>TRBJ1-3|.|few|TRBV25-1
CASSENKTGNTIYF
TGTGCCAGCAGTGAAAATAAGACTGGAAACACCATATATTTT
>TRBJ2-5|.|many|TRBV12-3/TRBV12-4
CASSRLETQYF
TGTGCCAGCAGCCGGTTAGAGACCCAGTACTTC
>TRBJ1-5|.|.|TRBV10-3
CAISESAEQPQHF
TGTGCCATCAGTGAGTCCGCCGAACAGCCCCAGCATTTT
>TRBJ1-2|TRBD1|many|TRBV11-2
CASSLGQGGNYGYTF
TGTGCCAGCAGCTTGGGACAGGGGGGTAATTATGGCTACACCTTC
>TRBJ2-4|.|many|TRBV20-1
CSARGAPGGGNIQYF
TGCAGTGCTAGGGGGGCCCCAGGAGGGGGAAACATTCAGTACTTC
>TRBJ2-1|.|many|TRBV6-5
CASRTLANEQFF
TGTGCCAGCAGGACCCTCGCTAATGAGCAGTTCTTC
>TRBJ1-5|TRBD1|.|TRBV12-3/TRBV12-4
CASSLLIWDRVNQPQNF
TGTGCCAGCAGCCTGCTCATCTGGGACAGGGTCAATCAGCCCCAGAATTTT
>TRBJ2-5|.|many|TRBV20-1
CSARGVQETQYF
TGCAGTGCTCGGGGAGTCCAAGAGACCCAGTACTTC
>TRBJ1-1|TRBD1|many|TRBV5-5
CASTKGGGYTEAFF
TGTGCCAGCACCAAAGGGGGCGGTTACACTGAAGCTTTCTTT
>TRBJ2-5|TRBD1|many|TRBV20-1
CSARAVWDRGGVETQYF
TGCAGTGCTAGGGCGGTATGGGACAGGGGTGGTGTGGAGACCCAGTACTTC
>TRBJ2-5|TRBD2|few|TRBV6-2/TRBV6-3
CASIPGGLQETQYF
TGTGCCAGCATCCCGGGGGGTCTTCAAGAGACCCAGTACTTC
>TRBJ2-5|TRBD2|many|TRBV20-1
CSARVRRGAGETQYF
TGCAGTGCTAGAGTTCGGCGGGGGGCCGGGGAGACCCAGTACTTC
>TRBJ2-7|TRBD1|many|TRBV29-1
CSAKAGTGSYEQYF
TGCAGCGCCAAGGCGGGGACAGGGTCCTACGAGCAGTACTTC
>TRBJ2-1|.|many|TRBV7-2
CASSLGGQGSYNEQFF
TGTGCCAGCAGCTTAGGCGGCCAAGGCTCCTACAATGAGCAGTTCTTC
>TRBJ2-7|.|many|TRBV3-1
CASSQQGSYEQYF
TGTGCCAGCAGCCAACAGGGTTCCTACGAGCAGTACTTC
>TRBJ1-2|.|many|TRBV6-4
CASRDTGKYGYTF
TGTGCCAGCAGAGATACCGGAAAATATGGCTACACCTTC
>TRBJ2-7|.|many|TRBV2
CASSPQLEGEQYF
TGTGCCAGCAGTCCCCAACTAGAGGGCGAGCAGTACTTC
>TRBJ2-4|.|many|TRBV11-3
CASSQTGTGENIQYF
TGTGCCAGCAGTCAGACCGGGACGGGAGAAAACATTCAGTACTTC
>TRBJ1-1|.|many|TRBV12-3/TRBV12-4
CASSLTLNTEAFF
TGTGCCAGCAGTTTAACACTGAACACTGAAGCTTTCTTT
>TRBJ2-5|TRBD1|many|TRBV7-3
CASSLTRRGGQNQETQYF
TGTGCCAGCAGCTTAACACGTCGAGGGGGCCAGAACCAAGAGACCCAGTACTTC
>TRBJ2-5|.|many|TRBV5-1
CASSLATSETQYF
TGCGCCAGCAGCTTGGCTACCAGTGAGACCCAGTACTTC
>TRBJ1-6|.|many|TRBV20-1
CSARDQVQSSYNSPLNF
TGCAGTGCTAGAGATCAAGTACAGAGCTCCTATAATTCACCCCTCAACTTT
>TRBJ2-5|TRBD2|few|TRBV10-3
CAIIIGAGGEETQYF
TGTGCCATCATAATAGGAGCGGGGGGGGAAGAGACCCAGTACTTC
>TRBJ2-7|.|many|TRBV6-1
CASKTGGLFAYEQYF
TGTGCCAGCAAAACCGGGGGCCTATTCGCCTACGAGCAGTACTTC
>TRBJ1-6|.|few|TRBV6-5
CASSYGYGAGNSPLNF
TGTGCCAGCAGTTACGGTTACGGCGCGGGGAATTCACCCCTCAACTTT
>TRBJ1-2|.|many|TRBV12-3/TRBV12-4
CASSLQGFGYTF
TGTGCCAGCAGTCTACAGGGTTTCGGCTACACCTTC
>TRBJ1-5|TRBD1|many|TRBV20-1
CSAFRDRVLGPQHF
TGCAGTGCCTTCCGGGACAGGGTTCTCGGGCCCCAGCATTTT
>TRBJ2-1|TRBD2|many|TRBV4-1
CASSRYPGTSDSGEQFF
TGCGCCAGCAGCCGCTATCCGGGGACTAGCGATTCTGGTGAGCAGTTCTTC
>TRBJ1-2|.|.|TRBV20-1
CSATSPANYGHTF
TGCAGTGCTACGTCCCCCGCTAACTATGGCCACACCTTC
>TRBJ1-1|.|many|TRBV20-1
CSARGGGPGTEAFF
TGCAGTGCTAGAGGCGGGGGCCCAGGGACTGAAGCTTTCTTT
>TRBJ2-5|.|many|TRBV6-6
CASSYQGGETQYF
TGTGCCAGCAGTTACCAGGGCGGGGAGACCCAGTACTTC
>TRBJ2-7|.|large|TRBV12-3/TRBV12-4
CASTYGTENYEQYF
TGTGCCAGCACTTACGGGACCGAGAACTACGAGCAGTACTTC
>TRBJ1-5|TRBD1|many|TRBV10-3
CAISRDRNNQPQHF
TGTGCCATCAGCAGGGACAGGAACAATCAGCCCCAGCATTTT
>TRBJ2-1|TRBD2|many|TRBV5-1
CASSPVAGSYNEQFF
TGCGCCAGCAGCCCTGTAGCGGGGTCCTACAATGAGCAGTTCTTC
>TRBJ2-1|TRBD2|many|TRBV14
CASSSVAGGYNEQFF
TGTGCCAGCAGTTCCGTAGCGGGGGGGTACAATGAGCAGTTCTTC
>TRBJ1-1|.|many|TRBV7-2
CASSLDSRYTEAFF
TGTGCCAGCAGCTTAGATAGCAGATACACTGAAGCTTTCTTT
>TRBJ1-2|.|many|TRBV5-1
CASSWTDKGYTF
TGCGCCAGCAGCTGGACCGATAAAGGCTACACCTTC
>TRBJ2-5|TRBD1|many|TRBV3-1
CASSPRTGRETQYF
TGTGCCAGCAGCCCCCGGACAGGCCGGGAGACCCAGTACTTC
>TRBJ1-1|TRBD1|.|TRBV25-1
CASGTGNPTHTEAFF
TGTGCCAGCGGGACAGGGAATCCTACTCACACTGAAGCTTTCTTT